The rows below give T cell receptor beta chains drawn from one sample of a study of T cells in localized non-small cell lung cancer. Clones were read by immunoSEQ multiplex PCR, and TCRdb kept only the in-frame ones, dropping some. This sample carries around 96,000 clones, approximately 91% of them seen once, and the ten largest clones take roughly 4.3%. Sequences were derived from PBMCs, sampled before any cancer treatment. The receptors stem from a woman aged 35-70 years with stage II squamous cell lung carcinoma. The CDR3 runs from the conserved cysteine through the conserved F or W. Each record gives: clone size, V gene, D gene, J gene, CDR3 protein, CDR3 DNA. A D gene is named only where the DNA matches it firmly. For some rows the clone size is stated as once, few or many, or as a class when expanded; others skip it.

NA,TRBV27,TRBD1,TRBJ2-7,CASGTEETYEQYF,TGTGCCAGCGGGACAGAGGAAACGTACGAGCAGTACTTC
NA,TRBV6-5,NA,TRBJ1-6,CASSENSPLHF,TGTGCCAGCAGTGAGAATTCACCCCTCCACTTT
NA,TRBV7-9,NA,TRBJ1-3,CASSSRVSGNTIYF,TGTGCCAGCAGCTCACGGGTCTCTGGAAACACCATATATTTT
NA,TRBV28,NA,TRBJ1-1,CASSYDRVFEAFF,TGTGCCAGCAGCTACGATCGGGTCTTTGAAGCTTTCTTT
NA,TRBV14,TRBD1,TRBJ1-1,CASSQRGPASSEAFF,TGTGCCAGCAGCCAAAGGGGGCCTGCTTCCAGTGAAGCTTTCTTT
once,TRBV5-6,NA,TRBJ1-2,CASSLSGRQDYGYTF,TGTGCCAGCAGCTTAAGTGGGCGCCAAGACTATGGCTACACCTTC
NA,TRBV5-1,NA,TRBJ1-1,CASSLATANTEAFF,TGCGCCAGCAGCTTGGCCACAGCGAACACTGAAGCTTTCTTT
NA,TRBV4-1,NA,TRBJ2-7,CASSQAHRDYYEQYF,TGCGCCAGCAGCCAAGCTCACAGGGATTACTACGAGCAGTACTTC
NA,TRBV15,TRBD1,TRBJ1-5,CATRGTVSARQPQHF,TGTGCCACCAGGGGGACAGTGAGCGCACGTCAGCCCCAGCATTTT
NA,TRBV27,NA,TRBJ1-2,CASSLLAEGPVYGYTF,TGTGCCAGCAGTTTACTGGCGGAGGGGCCTGTCTATGGCTACACCTTC
NA,TRBV19,NA,TRBJ2-7,CASSLRGASYEQYF,TGTGCCAGTAGTCTCCGGGGAGCGTCCTACGAGCAGTACTTC
NA,TRBV7-6,NA,TRBJ1-3,CASSLGGPSGNTIYF,TGTGCCAGCAGCTTAGGGGGGCCCTCTGGAAACACCATATATTTT
NA,TRBV7-9,NA,TRBJ1-2,CASSSNTNYGYTF,TGTGCCAGCAGCTCGAACACTAACTATGGCTACACCTTC
NA,TRBV27,NA,TRBJ2-1,CGSGGPLSSYNEQFF,TGTGGGAGCGGAGGACCCTTGAGCTCCTACAATGAGCAGTTCTTC